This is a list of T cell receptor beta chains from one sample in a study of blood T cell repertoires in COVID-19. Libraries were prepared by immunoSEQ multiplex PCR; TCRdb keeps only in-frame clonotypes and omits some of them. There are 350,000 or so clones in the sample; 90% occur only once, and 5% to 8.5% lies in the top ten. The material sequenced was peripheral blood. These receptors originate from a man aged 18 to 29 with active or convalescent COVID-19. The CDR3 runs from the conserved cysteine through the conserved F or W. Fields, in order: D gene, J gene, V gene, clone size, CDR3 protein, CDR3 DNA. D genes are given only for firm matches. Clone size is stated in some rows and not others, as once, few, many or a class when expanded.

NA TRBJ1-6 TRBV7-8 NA CASSLAGVSNSPLHF TGTGCCAGCAGCCTGGCGGGGGTTAGTAATTCACCCCTCCACTTT
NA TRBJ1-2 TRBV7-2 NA CASSLAVLYYGYTF TGTGCCAGCAGCCTGGCAGTGCTTTACTATGGCTACACCTTC
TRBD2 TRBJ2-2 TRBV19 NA CASSLTSGYTGELFF TGTGCCAGTAGCCTTACTAGCGGTTACACCGGGGAGCTGTTTTTT
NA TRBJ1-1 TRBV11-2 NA CASSYDRVPEAFF TGTGCCAGCAGCTACGACCGGGTCCCGGAAGCTTTCTTT
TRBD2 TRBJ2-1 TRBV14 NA CASRRTALAGGLDEQFF TGTGCCAGCAGACGGACGGCTCTAGCGGGAGGTTTAGATGAGCAGTTCTTC
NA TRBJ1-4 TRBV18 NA CASSPPAGDHEKLFF TGTGCCAGCTCACCACCGGCAGGGGACCATGAAAAACTGTTTTTT
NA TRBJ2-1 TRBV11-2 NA CASSLGSGGFEQFF TGTGCCAGCAGCTTAGGCTCTGGAGGGTTTGAGCAGTTCTTC
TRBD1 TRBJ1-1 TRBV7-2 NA CASSSIGQGVWLGF TGTGCCAGCAGTTCAATTGGACAGGGGGTTTGGCTGGGCTTT
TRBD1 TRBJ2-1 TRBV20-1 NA CSASGDRGLWNEQFF TGCAGTGCTAGTGGAGACAGGGGGCTGTGGAATGAGCAGTTCTTC
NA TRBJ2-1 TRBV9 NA CASSATGDVYNEQFF TGTGCCAGCAGCGCTACGGGAGATGTGTACAATGAGCAGTTCTTC
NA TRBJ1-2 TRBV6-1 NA CASSDRENYGYTF TGTGCCAGCAGTGACAGGGAAAACTATGGCTACACCTTC
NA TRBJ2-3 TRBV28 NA CASSLPRATDTQYF TGTGCCAGCAGTTTGCCGCGAGCTACAGATACGCAGTATTTT
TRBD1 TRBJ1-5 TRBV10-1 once CASRGQGASSNQPQHF TGCGCCAGCAGGGGACAGGGGGCGAGTAGCAATCAGCCCCAGCATTTT
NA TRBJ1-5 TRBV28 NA CASSSRAQHF TGTGCCAGCAGCTCGAGGGCCCAGCATTTT
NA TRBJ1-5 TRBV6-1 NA CASSEAWEFNQPQHF TGTGCCAGCAGTGAAGCCTGGGAGTTCAATCAGCCCCAGCATTTT
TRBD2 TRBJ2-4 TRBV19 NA CASSTETSGRKGIQYF TGTGCCAGTAGTACCGAGACTAGCGGGAGGAAGGGCATTCAGTACTTC
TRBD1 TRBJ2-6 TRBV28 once CASSSRGSSGANVLTF TGTGCCAGCAGTTCCAGGGGGTCCTCTGGGGCCAACGTCCTGACTTTC
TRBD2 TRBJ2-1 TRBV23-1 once CASSQSRAVVAGDVDEQFF TGCGCCAGCAGTCAATCTCGGGCAGTAGTAGCGGGGGATGTCGATGAGCAGTTCTTC
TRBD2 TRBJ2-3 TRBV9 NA CASSVVGGALPSQYF TGTGCCAGCAGCGTAGTCGGGGGGGCCCTTCCCTCGCAGTATTTT
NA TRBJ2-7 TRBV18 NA CASSRRSVSSYEQYF TGTGCCAGCTCCCGCCGGAGTGTTAGCTCCTACGAGCAGTACTTC
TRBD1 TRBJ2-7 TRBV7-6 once CASSVRDRDPYEQYF TGTGCCAGCAGCGTCCGGGACAGGGACCCCTACGAGCAGTACTTC
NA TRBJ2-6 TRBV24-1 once CATSTAGSGANVLTF TGTGCCACCAGCACTGCGGGCTCTGGGGCCAACGTCCTGACTTTC
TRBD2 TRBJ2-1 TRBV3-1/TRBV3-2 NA CASSRGLAHYNEQFF TGTGCCAGCAGCCGGGGACTAGCACATTACAATGAGCAGTTCTTC
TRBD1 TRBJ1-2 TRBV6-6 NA CASIQGAYGYTF TGTGCCAGCATACAGGGGGCTTACGGCTACACCTTC
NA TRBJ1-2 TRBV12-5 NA CASGLVNRDIGDTF TGTGCTAGTGGTTTGGTTAACCGGGACATAGGGGACACCTTC
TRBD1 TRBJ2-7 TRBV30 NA CAWSVKDRGYEQYF TGTGCCTGGAGTGTAAAGGACAGGGGCTACGAGCAGTACTTC
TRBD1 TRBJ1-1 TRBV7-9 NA CASSFPGTVNTEAFF TGTGCCAGCAGCTTTCCGGGGACAGTGAACACTGAAGCTTTCTTT
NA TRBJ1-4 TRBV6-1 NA CASSEEAGIPATNEKLFF TGTGCCAGCAGTGAAGAAGCAGGGATTCCAGCAACTAATGAAAAACTGTTTTTT
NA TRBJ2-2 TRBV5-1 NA CASSLPISGDNTGELFF TGCGCCAGCAGCCTCCCGATTAGCGGAGATAACACCGGGGAGCTGTTTTTT
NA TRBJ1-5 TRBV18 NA CASSPAGAGDQPQHF TGTGCCAGCTCACCTGCGGGGGCGGGAGATCAGCCCCAGCATTTT
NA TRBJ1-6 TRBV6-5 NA CASSLRDDDNSPLHF TGTGCCAGCAGTTTGCGGGACGACGATAATTCACCCCTCCACTTT
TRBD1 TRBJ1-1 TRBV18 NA CASSPLGTGTTEAFF TGTGCCAGCTCACCCCTAGGGACAGGAACAACAGAAGCTTTCTTT
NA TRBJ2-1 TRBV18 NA CASSHLQGVVNEQFF TGTGCCAGCTCGCACCTACAGGGAGTAGTCAATGAGCAGTTCTTC
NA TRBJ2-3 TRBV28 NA CASSLGQHTDTQYF TGTGCCAGCAGTTTGGGGCAGCACACAGATACGCAGTATTTT
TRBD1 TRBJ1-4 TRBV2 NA CASRAGTGEEKLFF TGTGCCAGCAGGGCCGGGACAGGGGAAGAAAAACTGTTTTTT
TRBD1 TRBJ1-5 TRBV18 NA CASSLGDRQNQPQHF TGTGCCAGCTCACTAGGGGACAGACAAAATCAGCCCCAGCATTTT
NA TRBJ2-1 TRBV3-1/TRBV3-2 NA CASSQTKSLGGYEQFF TGTGCCAGCAGCCAGACTAAGAGCCTTGGGGGGTATGAGCAGTTCTTC
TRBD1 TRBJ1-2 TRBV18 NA CASSPIGQGVTDGYTF TGTGCCAGCTCACCGATAGGACAGGGAGTAACCGATGGCTACACCTTC
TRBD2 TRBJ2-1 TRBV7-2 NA CASSTTGGSYNEQFF TGTGCCAGCAGCACAACGGGGGGGTCCTACAATGAGCAGTTCTTC
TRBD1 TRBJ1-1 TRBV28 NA CASSWTGRLEAFF TGTGCCAGCAGTTGGACAGGGCGTCTTGAAGCTTTCTTT
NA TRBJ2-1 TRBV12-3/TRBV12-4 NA CASSYDSYNEQFF TGTGCCAGCAGCTACGACTCCTACAATGAGCAGTTCTTC
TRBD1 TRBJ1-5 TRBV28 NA CASSLSGTEASNQPQHF TGTGCCAGCAGTTTATCGGGGACAGAAGCAAGCAATCAGCCCCAGCATTTT
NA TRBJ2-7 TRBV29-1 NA CSALTGLNEQYF TGCAGCGCCCTGACAGGACTCAACGAGCAGTACTTC
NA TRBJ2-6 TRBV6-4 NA CASSGFYGANVLTF TGTGCCAGCAGTGGGTTCTATGGGGCCAACGTCCTGACTTTC
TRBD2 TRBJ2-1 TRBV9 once CASSAGLGSYNEQFF TGTGCCAGCAGCGCGGGACTAGGCTCCTACAATGAGCAGTTCTTC
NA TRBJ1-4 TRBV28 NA CASSFRLQAEGEKLFF TGTGCCAGCAGTTTCCGACTCCAGGCGGAGGGTGAAAAACTGTTTTTT
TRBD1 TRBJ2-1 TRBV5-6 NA CASSLRGGDEQFF TGTGCCAGCAGCTTGAGAGGGGGCGATGAGCAGTTCTTC
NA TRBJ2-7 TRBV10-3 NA CAISEPTSSVYEQYF TGTGCCATCAGTGAGCCGACTAGTTCGGTGTACGAGCAGTACTTC
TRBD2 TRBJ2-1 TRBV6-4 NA CASSRLAEPKEQFF TGTGCCAGCAGCAGACTAGCAGAGCCTAAGGAGCAGTTCTTC
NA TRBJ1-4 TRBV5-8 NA CASSFFRGSYEKLFF TGTGCCAGCAGCTTTTTCAGGGGATCGTATGAAAAACTGTTTTTT
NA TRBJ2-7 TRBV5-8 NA CASSSRQVYEQYF TGTGCCAGCAGCTCCCGACAAGTCTACGAGCAGTACTTC
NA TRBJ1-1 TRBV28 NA CASSFGVTEAFF TGTGCCAGCAGTTTCGGAGTCACTGAAGCTTTCTTT
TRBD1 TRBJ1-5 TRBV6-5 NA CASRSDRGGNQPQHF TGTGCCAGCAGGTCGGACAGGGGCGGCAATCAGCCCCAGCATTTT
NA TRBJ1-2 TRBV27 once CASSGRGATYGYTF TGTGCCAGCAGTGGCCGGGGGGCGACCTATGGCTACACCTTC
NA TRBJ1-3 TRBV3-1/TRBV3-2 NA CASSQGRIGHTIYF TGTGCCAGCAGCCAAGGGAGGATAGGACACACCATATATTTT
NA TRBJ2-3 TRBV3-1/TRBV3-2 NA CASSLLTDTQYF TGTGCCAGCAGCTTACTCACAGATACGCAGTATTTT
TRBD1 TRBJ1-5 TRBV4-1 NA CASSHSQGANQPQHF TGCGCCAGCAGCCACTCGCAGGGGGCCAATCAGCCCCAGCATTTT
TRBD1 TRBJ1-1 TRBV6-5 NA CASSFDRGPNTEAFF TGTGCCAGCAGTTTCGACAGGGGCCCGAACACTGAAGCTTTCTTT
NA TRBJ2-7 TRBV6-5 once CASSSAGVTYEQYF TGTGCCAGCAGTTCCGCAGGGGTCACCTACGAGCAGTACTTC
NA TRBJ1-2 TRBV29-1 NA CSVVYGKTHGYTF TGCAGCGTTGTATACGGGAAAACCCATGGCTACACCTTC